This passage covers 18 T cell receptor beta chains from one sample sequenced in a study of vaccination and CD4 T cells after COVID-19. As to treatment: approximately 11-day PBMC culture with coronavirus spike peptide pools or control peptides (ViraFEST assay). The assay that was used to sequence DNA from cultured CD4+ T cells was the Oncomine TCR Beta short-read assay. TCRdb re-derived calls from the PCR reads in MiXCR, one entry per CDR3 protein. The sample lists about 16,000 distinct CDR3 sequences, 40% to 55% occurring once. No cognate antigen is known for these TCRs. The material sequenced was CD4+ T cells from blood, cultured in vitro. The source is a human donor who had recovered from COVID-19.

This clonotype was seen only a few times. This rearrangement joins TRBV15 to TRBJ1-1; a possible D gene is TRBD1 (5 bases). The CDR3 runs to 14 residues. The V and J ends lost 5 bases and 0 bases respectively, with 10 bases between them. From germline, CDR1 is LNHNV and CDR2 YYDKDF (reference sequence). In nucleotides, the CDR3 is TGTGCCACCAGCCCTGACAGAGTGAACACTGAAGCTTTCTTT. It yields the protein CATSPDRVNTEAFF.

The chain recombines TRBV7-2 with TRBJ2-3; D unclear. CDR3 length equals 13 residues. Germline CDR1 is SGHTA and CDR2 is FQGNSA. V lost 2 bases and J lost 2, with 5 bases in between. In DNA, the CDR3 is TGTGCCAGCAGCTTAACAGACACAGATACGCAGTATTTT. It codes for CASSLTDTDTQYF.

This clonotype came up once. The chain recombines TRBV4-2 with TRBJ1-2; a weak D match, TRBD1 (5 bases). Germline CDR1 reads LGHNA; CDR2 reads YNFKEQ. Trimming shortened V by 8 bases and J by 5 bases, and 12 bases separated the two germline ends. This CDR3 comprises 12 residues. The CDR3 DNA sequence: TGTGCCAGCGGGGACCCGTTTTATGGCTACACCTTC. Translation: CASGDPFYGYTF.

The rearrangement joins TRBV4-3 to TRBJ1-6; D is possibly TRBD1 (6 bases). This CDR3 has 14 amino acids. CDR1 is LGHNA and CDR2 is YSLEER in the germline V gene. Trimming pared 5 bases from V and 4 bases from J, leaving 9 bases between. The CDR3 coding sequence is TGCGCCAGCAGCAGTACAGGGTATAATTCACCCCTCCACTTT. This translates into CASSSTGYNSPLHF.

The rearrangement uses TRBV7-3 and TRBJ2-2; 7 bases map to TRBD1. V lost 5 bases, J lost 1 base, and 4 bases stayed unmatched. The CDR3 is 15 amino acids. The germline V gene has CDR1 SGHTA and CDR2 FQGTGA. The CDR3 here is CASSPQGVNTGELFF. The CDR3 DNA follows: TGTGCCAGCAGCCCTCAGGGGGTGAACACCGGGGAGCTGTTTTTT. The full variable domain, completed using reference TRBV7-3 and TRBJ2-2, is GAGVSQTPSNKVTEKGKYVELRCDPISGHTALYWYRQSLGQGPEFLIYFQGTGAADDSGLPNDRFFAVRPEGSVSTLKIQRTERGDSAVYLCASSPQGVNTGELFFGEGSRLTVL.

The V call is TRBV5-6, the J call TRBJ2-5, with D tentatively TRBD1 (6 bases). Between the trimmed V and J ends, which lost 0 bases and 3 bases, there was a span of 6 bases. The CDR3 runs 13 residues. CDR1 and CDR2 (germline): SGHDT, YYEEEE. The CDR3 DNA is TGTGCCAGCAGCTTGGACAGGGAAGAGACCCAGTACTTC. This gives the protein CASSLDREETQYF.

There are a few counts of this clonotype. The V and J genes are TRBV6-2 or TRBV6-3 and TRBJ2-2; possibly TRBD1 or TRBD2 for D (5 bases each). The CDR3 extends over 13 amino acids. The V and J ends lost 7 bases and 5 bases respectively, with 11 bases between them. The V gene's germline CDR1 is MNHEY and CDR2 SVGEGT. CDR3 residues: CASTWGYTGELFF. As DNA, the CDR3 is TGTGCCAGCACTTGGGGGTATACCGGGGAGCTGTTTTTT.

The chain links TRBV6-1 to TRBJ1-3; 9 bases map to TRBD1. The V segment lost 8 bases and the J segment 8 bases; nucleotides outside the gene matches: 10. This CDR3 contains 14 residues. Germline CDR1 reads MNHNS; CDR2 reads SASEGT. As DNA, the CDR3 is TGTGCCAGCGGTCTTCCCAACAGGGGGCACACCATATATTTT. It specifies CASGLPNRGHTIYF.

V gene TRBV4-3 combines with J gene TRBJ1-1, with D unresolved. Germline V gene data show CDR1 as LGHNA and CDR2 as YSLEER. Trimming took 0 bases from V and 1 from J, leaving 9 bases between them. The CDR3 has 15 residues. The DNA of the CDR3 is TGCGCCAGCAGCCAAGATCGGCAGGCGAACACTGAAGCTTTCTTT. It is translated as CASSQDRQANTEAFF.

The chain has TRBV12-3 or TRBV12-4 and TRBJ1-4; the match to TRBD1 covers 7 bases. The CDR3 is 15 amino acids. With V trimmed by 6 bases and J by 7 bases, 11 bases remained unmatched. In DNA form, the CDR3 reads TGTGCCAGCAGCCAACCGACAGGGAGAGGTGAAAAACTGTTTTTT. Translated, it gives CASSQPTGRGEKLFF.

The chain has TRBV20-1 and TRBJ2-6, with unresolved D. Germline V lookup: CDR1 DFQATT, CDR2 SNEGSKA (reference sequence). This CDR3 comprises 15 residues. With 0 bases removed from V and 4 bases from J, the gap between germline ends came to 10 bases. The CDR3 DNA is TGCAGTGCTAGAGATCTATTGGGGGGGGCCAACGTCCTGACTTTC. This gives the protein CSARDLLGGANVLTF.

This rearrangement joins TRBV27 to TRBJ2-7, with a weak D call TRBD1 (5 bases). Germline CDR1 and CDR2: MNHEY and SMNVEV (reference sequence). CDR3 length equals 15 residues. The V gene lost 2 bases and the J gene lost 6 bases, with 17 bases spanning the gap. The CDR3 nucleotides read TGTGCCAGCAGTTTACGGTCAGGGATCTGGAGCGAGCAGTACTTC. Its protein product is CASSLRSGIWSEQYF.

This clonotype was seen a handful of times. The chain combines TRBV7-3 with TRBJ1-1; 7 nucleotides match TRBD1. Germline V gene sequence: CDR1 SGHTA, CDR2 FQGTGA. This CDR3 region has 14 residues. V lost 3 bases to trimming and J lost 1 base; unmatched junction nucleotides: 2. As DNA, the CDR3 is TGTGCCAGCAGCTTGACAGGGAGGAACACTGAAGCTTTCTTT. Protein: CASSLTGRNTEAFF.

CDR3 amino acids: CAWSGLGNNEQFF. The CDR3 DNA reads TGTGCCTGGAGTGGGCTGGGCAACAATGAGCAGTTCTTC. The chain employs TRBV30 and TRBJ2-1, with no clear D. CDR1 and CDR2 (germline): GTSNPN, SVGIG (reference sequence). The CDR3 consists of 13 residues. Trimming cost V 1 base and J 5 bases, with 9 bases left between them. The variable domain in full, with the rest retrieved from reference TRBV30 and TRBJ2-1, is SQTIHQWPATLVQPVGSPLSLECTVEGTSNPNLYWYRQAAGRGLQLLFYSVGIGQISSEVPQNLSASRPQDRQFILSSKKLLLSDSGFYLCAWSGLGNNEQFFGPGTRLTVL.

The genes are TRBV2 and TRBJ1-1; perhaps TRBD1 as D (5 bases). Germline CDR1 SNHLY, CDR2 FYNNEI. The CDR3 consists of 14 residues. V was shortened by 8 bases and J by 2 bases, with 15 bases between the two germline ends. CDR3 loop: CASHPGGFNTEAFF. CDR3 coding DNA: TGTGCCAGCCACCCGGGGGGGTTTAACACTGAAGCTTTCTTT. The whole variable domain, remainder taken from reference TRBV2 and TRBJ1-1, is EPEVTQTPSHQVTQMGQEVILRCVPISNHLYFYWYRQILGQKVEFLVSFYNNEISEKSEIFDDQFSVERPDGSNFTLKIRSTKLEDSAMYFCASHPGGFNTEAFFGQGTRLTVV.

V usage is TRBV6-1 and J usage is TRBJ2-3; tentative D call: TRBD1 (5 bases). This CDR3 has 13 amino acids. V was cut by 7 bases and J by 3 bases, with 11 bases left in between. Germline V gene sequence: CDR1 MNHNS, CDR2 SASEGT. The CDR3 spells CASTRTPTDTQYF. CDR3 nucleotide sequence: TGTGCCAGCACTCGGACACCTACAGATACGCAGTATTTT.

The rearrangement links TRBV12-5 to TRBJ2-3; the D gene is possibly TRBD1 (5 bases). Germline CDR1 is LGHNT and CDR2 is FRNRAP. CDR3 length equals 14 residues. V was trimmed by 5 bases and J by 3 bases, leaving 12 bases between them. This CDR3 is CASGKQVETDTQYF. The CDR3 DNA follows: TGTGCTAGTGGTAAACAGGTAGAGACAGATACGCAGTATTTT. Looking up the rest from reference TRBV12-5 and TRBJ2-3 gives the full variable domain: DARVTQTPRHKVTEMGQEVTMRCQPILGHNTVFWYRQTMMQGLELLAYFRNRAPLDDSGMPKDRFSAEMPDATLATLKIQPSEPRDSAVYFCASGKQVETDTQYFGPGTRLTVL.

V usage is TRBV20-1 and J usage is TRBJ2-3, with a tentative D call TRBD2 (5 bases). V lost 0 bases and J lost 4, with 11 bases in between. This CDR3 contains 14 residues. Germline V gene sequence: CDR1 DFQATT, CDR2 SNEGSKA (reference sequence). CDR3 nucleotide sequence: TGCAGTGCTAGAGACGGGGTTCGCGCAGATACGCAGTATTTT. It codes for CSARDGVRADTQYF.